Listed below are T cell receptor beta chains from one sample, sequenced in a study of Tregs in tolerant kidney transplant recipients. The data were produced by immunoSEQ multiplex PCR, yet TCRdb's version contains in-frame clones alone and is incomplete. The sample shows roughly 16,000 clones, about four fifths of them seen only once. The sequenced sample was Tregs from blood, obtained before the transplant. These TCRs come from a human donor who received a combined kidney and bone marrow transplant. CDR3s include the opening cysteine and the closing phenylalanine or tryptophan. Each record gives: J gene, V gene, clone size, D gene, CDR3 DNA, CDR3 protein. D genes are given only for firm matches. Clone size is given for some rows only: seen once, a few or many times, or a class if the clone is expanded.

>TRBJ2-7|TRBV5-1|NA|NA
TGCGCCAGCAGCTCTCATAGCGCGTACGAGCAGTACTTC
CASSSHSAYEQYF
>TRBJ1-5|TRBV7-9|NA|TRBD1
TGTGCCAGCAGCCTACAGGGGGCAGATCAGCCCCAGCATTTT
CASSLQGADQPQHF
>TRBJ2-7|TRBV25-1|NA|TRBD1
TGTGCCAGCAGCAAAGGGAACAGGGGAGCCAACGAGCAGTACTTC
CASSKGNRGANEQYF
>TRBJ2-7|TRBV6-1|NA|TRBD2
TGTGCCAGCAGAGCTACTAGCGGGAGAGGCTACGAGCAGTACTTC
CASRATSGRGYEQYF
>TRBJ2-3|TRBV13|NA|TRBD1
TGTGCCAGCAGCTTAGAAGGGGGCTGGGATCGCACAGATACGCAGTATTTT
CASSLEGGWDRTDTQYF
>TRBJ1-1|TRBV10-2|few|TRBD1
TGCGCCAGCAGGGACCCCGGGACAGCGATAAACACTGAAGCTTTCTTT
CASRDPGTAINTEAFF
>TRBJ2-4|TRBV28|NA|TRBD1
TGTGCCAGCAGTTTAAACCCTCTCGGACAGGTCTTAGCCAAAAACATTCAGTACTTC
CASSLNPLGQVLAKNIQYF
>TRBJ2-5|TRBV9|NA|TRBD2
TGTGCCAGCAGCGTGGGACTAGCGGGAGTTGAGACCCAGTACTTC
CASSVGLAGVETQYF
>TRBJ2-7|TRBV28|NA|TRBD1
TGTGCCAGCAGTTCCCACAGGGGGCCCTACGAGCAGTACTTC
CASSSHRGPYEQYF
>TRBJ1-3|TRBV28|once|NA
TGTGCCAGCAGTTTAGGCGGCATTACCGGAAACACCATATATTTT
CASSLGGITGNTIYF
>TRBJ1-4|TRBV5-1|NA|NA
TGCGCCAGCAGCTTGTTTGGCCCAGGGGCCACTAATGAAAAACTGTTTTTT
CASSLFGPGATNEKLFF
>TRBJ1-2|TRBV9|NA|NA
TGTGCCAGCAGCGGAGGGAGCGGACAGACACACTATGGCTACACCTTC
CASSGGSGQTHYGYTF
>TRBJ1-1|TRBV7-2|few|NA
TGTGCCAGCAGCATCGTCCCGGGGGTGAACACTGAAGCTTTCTTT
CASSIVPGVNTEAFF